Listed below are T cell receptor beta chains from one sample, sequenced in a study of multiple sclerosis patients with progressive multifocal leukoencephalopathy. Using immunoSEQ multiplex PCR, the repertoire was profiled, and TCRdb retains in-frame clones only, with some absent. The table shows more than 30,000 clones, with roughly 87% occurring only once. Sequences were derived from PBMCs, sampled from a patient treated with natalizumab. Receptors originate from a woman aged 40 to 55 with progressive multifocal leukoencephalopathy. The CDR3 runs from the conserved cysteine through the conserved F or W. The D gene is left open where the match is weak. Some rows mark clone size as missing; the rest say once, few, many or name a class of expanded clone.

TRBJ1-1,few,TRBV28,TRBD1,CASSVPGQMNTEAFF,TGTGCCAGCAGCGTTCCGGGACAGATGAACACTGAAGCTTTCTTT
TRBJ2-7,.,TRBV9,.,CASSATNPYEQYF,TGTGCCAGCAGCGCAACGAACCCATACGAGCAGTACTTC
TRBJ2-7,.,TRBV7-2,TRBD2,CASQRENYEQYF,TGTGCCAGCCAGCGGGAGAACTACGAGCAGTACTTC
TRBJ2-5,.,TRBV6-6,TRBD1,CASSQDRWETQYF,TGTGCCAGCAGTCAGGACAGGTGGGAGACCCAGTACTTC
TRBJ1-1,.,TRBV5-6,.,CASSLRPLTNTEAFF,TGTGCCAGCAGCTTGAGGCCCCTTACGAACACTGAAGCTTTCTTT
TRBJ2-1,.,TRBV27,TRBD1,CASSWTGAGNEQFF,TGTGCCAGCAGTTGGACAGGGGCAGGCAATGAGCAGTTCTTC
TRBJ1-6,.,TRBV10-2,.,CASIAGGPGNSPLHF,TGCGCCAGCATCGCGGGGGGCCCTGGAAATTCACCCCTCCACTTT
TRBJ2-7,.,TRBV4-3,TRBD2,CASSQDYTSAYEQYF,TGCGCCAGCAGCCAAGATTACACTAGCGCCTACGAGCAGTACTTC
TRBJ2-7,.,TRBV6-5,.,CASSYGRRAYEQYF,TGTGCCAGCAGTTACGGTCGCCGAGCCTACGAGCAGTACTTC
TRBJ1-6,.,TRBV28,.,CASSYGTPLHF,TGTGCCAGCAGTTACGGGACTCCCCTCCACTTT
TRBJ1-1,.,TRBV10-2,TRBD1,CASSESRGRGTEAFF,TGCGCCAGCAGTGAGTCAAGGGGGCGCGGCACTGAAGCTTTCTTT
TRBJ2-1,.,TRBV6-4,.,CASSERLRAYNEQFF,TGTGCCAGCAGTGAAAGACTCCGGGCCTACAATGAGCAGTTCTTC
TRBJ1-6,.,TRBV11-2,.,CASSPEERSYNSPLHF,TGTGCCAGCAGCCCGGAAGAGAGGAGTTATAATTCACCCCTCCACTTT
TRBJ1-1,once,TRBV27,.,CASSFGQFTEAFF,TGTGCCAGCAGTTTTGGACAGTTCACTGAAGCTTTCTTT
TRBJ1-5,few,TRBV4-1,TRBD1,CASSPGQISSNQPQHF,TGCGCCAGCAGCCCGGGACAGATTAGTAGCAATCAGCCCCAGCATTTT
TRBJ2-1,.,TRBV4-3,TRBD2,CASSQERSLAPNEQFF,TGCGCCAGCAGCCAAGAGAGATCACTAGCGCCTAATGAGCAGTTCTTC
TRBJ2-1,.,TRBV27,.,CASSSKPSRDEQFF,TGTGCCAGCAGTTCAAAACCCTCTAGGGATGAGCAGTTCTTC
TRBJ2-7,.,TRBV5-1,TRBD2,CASSLAASGRGYEQYF,TGCGCCAGCAGCTTAGCCGCTAGCGGGAGGGGCTACGAGCAGTACTTC
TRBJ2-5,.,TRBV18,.,CASSQGRQETQYF,TGTGCCAGCTCCCAGGGTCGGCAAGAGACCCAGTACTTC
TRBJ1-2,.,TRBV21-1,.,CASSQRTARYGYTF,TGTGCCAGCAGCCAGAGGACAGCGCGCTATGGCTACACCTTC
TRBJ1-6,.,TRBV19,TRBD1,CASTRQGSAVNSPLHF,TGTGCCAGTACCCGACAGGGATCGGCTGTGAATTCACCCCTCCACTTT
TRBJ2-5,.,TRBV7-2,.,CASSAVTETQYF,TGTGCCAGCAGCGCGGTCACCGAGACCCAGTACTTC
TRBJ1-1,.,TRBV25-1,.,CASSDPGSTEAFF,TGTGCCAGCAGTGACCCGGGTAGCACTGAAGCTTTCTTT
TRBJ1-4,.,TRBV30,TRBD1,CAWSGGQGYEKLFF,TGTGCCTGGAGTGGCGGACAGGGATATGAAAAACTGTTTTTT
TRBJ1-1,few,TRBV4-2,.,CASSQTGNTEAFF,TGTGCCAGCAGCCAGACAGGGAACACTGAAGCTTTCTTT